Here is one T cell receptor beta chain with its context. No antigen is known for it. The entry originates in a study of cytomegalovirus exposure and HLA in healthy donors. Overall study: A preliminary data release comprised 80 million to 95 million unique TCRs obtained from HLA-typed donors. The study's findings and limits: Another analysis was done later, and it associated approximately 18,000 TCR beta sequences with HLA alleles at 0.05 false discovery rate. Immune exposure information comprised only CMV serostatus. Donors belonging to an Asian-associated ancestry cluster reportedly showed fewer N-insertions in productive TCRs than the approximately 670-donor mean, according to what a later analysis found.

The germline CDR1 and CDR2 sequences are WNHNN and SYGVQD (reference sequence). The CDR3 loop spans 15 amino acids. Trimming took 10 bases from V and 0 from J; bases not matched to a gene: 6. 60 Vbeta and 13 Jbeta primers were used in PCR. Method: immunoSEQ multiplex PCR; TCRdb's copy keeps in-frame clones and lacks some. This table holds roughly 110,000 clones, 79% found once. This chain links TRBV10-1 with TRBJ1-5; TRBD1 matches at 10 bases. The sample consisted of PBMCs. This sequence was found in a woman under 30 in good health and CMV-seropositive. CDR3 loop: CATPGQGYSNQPQHF. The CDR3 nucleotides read TGCGCCACCCCGGGACAGGGGTATAGCAATCAGCCCCAGCATTTT.